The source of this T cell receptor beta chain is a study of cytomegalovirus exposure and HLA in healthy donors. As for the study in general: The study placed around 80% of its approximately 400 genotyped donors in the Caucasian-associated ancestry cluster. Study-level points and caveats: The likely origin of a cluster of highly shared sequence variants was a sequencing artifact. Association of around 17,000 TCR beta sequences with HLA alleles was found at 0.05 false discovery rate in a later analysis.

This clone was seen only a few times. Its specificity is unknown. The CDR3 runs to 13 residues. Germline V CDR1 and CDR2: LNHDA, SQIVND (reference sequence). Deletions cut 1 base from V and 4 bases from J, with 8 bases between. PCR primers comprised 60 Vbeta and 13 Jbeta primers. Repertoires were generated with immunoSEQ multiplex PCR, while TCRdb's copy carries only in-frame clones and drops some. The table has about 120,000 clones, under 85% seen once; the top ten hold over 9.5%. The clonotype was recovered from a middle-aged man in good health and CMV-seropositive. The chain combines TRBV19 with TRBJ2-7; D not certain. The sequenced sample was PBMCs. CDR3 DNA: TGTGCCAGTAGTATAGGGCACCTTTACGAGCAGTACTTC. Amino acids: CASSIGHLYEQYF. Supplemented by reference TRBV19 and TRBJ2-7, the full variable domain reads DGGITQSPKYLFRKEGQNVTLSCEQNLNHDAMYWYRQDPGQGLRLIYYSQIVNDFQKGDIAEGYSVSREKKESFPLTVTSAQKNPTAFYLCASSIGHLYEQYFGPGTRLTVT.